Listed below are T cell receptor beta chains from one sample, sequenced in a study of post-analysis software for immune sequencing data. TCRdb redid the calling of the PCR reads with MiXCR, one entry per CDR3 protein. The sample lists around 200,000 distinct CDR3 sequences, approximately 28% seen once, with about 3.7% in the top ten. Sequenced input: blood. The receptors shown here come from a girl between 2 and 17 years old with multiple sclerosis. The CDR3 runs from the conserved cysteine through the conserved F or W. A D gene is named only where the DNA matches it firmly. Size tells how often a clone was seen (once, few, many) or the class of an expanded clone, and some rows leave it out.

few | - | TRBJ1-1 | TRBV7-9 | TGTGCCAGCAGCTTCCGGGATGATGCGGCTTTCTTT | CASSFRDDAAFF
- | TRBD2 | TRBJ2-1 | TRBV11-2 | TGTGCCAGCAGCCCCGGGGCTAGCGGCTACAATGAGCAGTTCTTC | CASSPGASGYNEQFF
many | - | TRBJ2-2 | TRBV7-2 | TGTGCCAGCAGCTTTTTAAATAAAGCTCTCGGGGAGCTGTTTTTT | CASSFLNKALGELFF
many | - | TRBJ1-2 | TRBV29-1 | TGCAGCGTGACTTTCGGTGGCTACACCTTC | CSVTFGGYTF
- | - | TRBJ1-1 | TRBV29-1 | TGCAGCGCAAGGACCACTGAAGCTTTCTTT | CSARTTEAFF
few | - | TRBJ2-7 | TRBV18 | TGTGCCAGCTCACCACCGGCAGGGGTCGAGCAGTACTTC | CASSPPAGVEQYF
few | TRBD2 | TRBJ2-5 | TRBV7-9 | TGTACCAGCAGCTCCGCCCCCCCCAGCGGGAGTTTCCAAGAGACCCAGTACTTC | CTSSSAPPSGSFQETQYF
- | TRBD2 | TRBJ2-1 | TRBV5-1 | TGCGCCAGCAGCTTGCTAGCGGGGGGACCCAATGAGCGGTTCTTC | CASSLLAGGPNERFF
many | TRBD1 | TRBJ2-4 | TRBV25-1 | TGTGCCAGCTCCCGGGCCACCGGGACAGGGCGTTTCGAGGCCAAAAACATTCAGTACTTC | CASSRATGTGRFEAKNIQYF
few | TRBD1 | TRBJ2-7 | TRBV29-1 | TGCAGCGTACTGACAGGGGGGAGTTTCCACGAGCAGTACTTC | CSVLTGGSFHEQYF
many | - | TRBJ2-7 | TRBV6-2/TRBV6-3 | TGTGCCAGCAGTTGGCAAAACTCCTACGAGCAGTACTTC | CASSWQNSYEQYF
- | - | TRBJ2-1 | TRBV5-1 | TGCGCCAGCAGCTTCTCGGACGGACAGTACAATGAGCAGTTCTTC | CASSFSDGQYNEQFF
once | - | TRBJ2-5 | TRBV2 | TGTGCCAGCAGTGAAGCGCTTAGTGAGCAGTACTTC | CASSEALSEQYF
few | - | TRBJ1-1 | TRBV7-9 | TGTGCCAGCACCCTGGCTCAGGGAATTGAAGCTTTCTTT | CASTLAQGIEAFF
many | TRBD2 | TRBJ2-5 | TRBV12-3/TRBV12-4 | TGTGCCAGCAGTTTGTCTAGCGGGAGCGTAGAGACCCAGTACTTC | CASSLSSGSVETQYF
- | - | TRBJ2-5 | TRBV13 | TGTGCCAGCAGCCGCGGAGGGGGACGTTCAGAAGAGCAGTACTTC | CASSRGGGRSEEQYF
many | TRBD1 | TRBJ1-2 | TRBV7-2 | TGTGCCAGCAGCTTAGATGGGACAGGGGGAAGCTATGGCTACACCTTC | CASSLDGTGGSYGYTF
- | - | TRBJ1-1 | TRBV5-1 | TGCGCCAGCAGCCCCGACGGTGACTTCATGAACACTGAAGCTTTCTTT | CASSPDGDFMNTEAFF
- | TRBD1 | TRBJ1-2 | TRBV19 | TGTGCCAGTAGTACTCCGGGACAGGGACCCTACACCTTC | CASSTPGQGPYTF
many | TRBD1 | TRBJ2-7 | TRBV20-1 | TGCAGTGCTAGAGATAGGGGACAGGGGGCGCAGGAGCAGTACTTC | CSARDRGQGAQEQYF
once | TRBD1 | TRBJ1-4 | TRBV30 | TGTGCCTGCCGGGACAGAGGAGATGAAAAACTGTTTTTT | CACRDRGDEKLFF
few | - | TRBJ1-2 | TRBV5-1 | TGCGCCAGCAGCTTGGAGGGGTTCGGGTATGGCTACACCTTC | CASSLEGFGYGYTF
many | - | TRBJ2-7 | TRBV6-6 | TGTGCCAGCAGTACCGACAGTTCCTACGAGCAGTACTTC | CASSTDSSYEQYF
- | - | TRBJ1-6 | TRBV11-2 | TGTGCCAGCAGCTTAGAGTTGTACAATAATTCACCCCCCCACTTT | CASSLELYNNSPPHF
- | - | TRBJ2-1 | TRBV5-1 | TGCGCCAGCAGCTTGCCCCTATCCCAGGGACTGAGCCCCAATGAGCAGTTCTTC | CASSLPLSQGLSPNEQFF
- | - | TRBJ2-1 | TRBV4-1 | TGCGCCAGCAGCCAAGAAGGAATTCGCGGGCGAGTCCTCCACAATGAGCAGTTCTTC | CASSQEGIRGRVLHNEQFF
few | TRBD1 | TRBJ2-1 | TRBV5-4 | TGTGCCAGCAGCCCAGTAGCCCCCCGGCCCGGACAGGGGGCCGGTGAGCAGTTCTTC | CASSPVAPRPGQGAGEQFF
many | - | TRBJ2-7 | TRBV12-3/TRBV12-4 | TGTGCCAGCAGTTCTCGGACGGGCGGCTACGAGCAGTACTTC | CASSSRTGGYEQYF
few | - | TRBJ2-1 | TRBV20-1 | TGCAGTGCTAGAGAGTCGGCGGGAACACACAATGAGCAGTTCTTC | CSARESAGTHNEQFF
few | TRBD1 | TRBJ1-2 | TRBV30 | TGTGCCTGGGAACATGGGACAGGGGAAGGCTACACCTTC | CAWEHGTGEGYTF
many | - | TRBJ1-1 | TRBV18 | TGTGCCAGCTCCCAGGGAAGGGACACTGAAGCTTTCTTT | CASSQGRDTEAFF
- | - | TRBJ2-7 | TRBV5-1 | TGCGCCAGCAGACCTAGCGCGGGCTACGAGCAGTACTTC | CASRPSAGYEQYF
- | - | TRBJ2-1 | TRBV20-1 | TGCAGTGCTAGAGCTCCCGGCCTCCCAGGGTTCCACAATGAGCAGTTCTTC | CSARAPGLPGFHNEQFF
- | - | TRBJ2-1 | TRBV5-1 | TGCCCCAAGAGCCAGACTAAAGGGCGGATGCGTTGCAATGAGCAGTTTTTC | CPKSQTKGRMRCNEQFF
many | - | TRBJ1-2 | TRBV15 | TGTGCCACCACTCACAGGGATTGGTATGGCTACACCTTC | CATTHRDWYGYTF
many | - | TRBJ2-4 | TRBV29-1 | TGCAGCGTTGAAGGGCCAGGGGTGGGAGCCAAAAACATTCAGTACTTC | CSVEGPGVGAKNIQYF
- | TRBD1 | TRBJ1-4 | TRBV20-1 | TGCAGTGCTAGACCTGGACAGGGGGCAAAAGGGGCAACTAATGAAAAACTGTTTTTT | CSARPGQGAKGATNEKLFF
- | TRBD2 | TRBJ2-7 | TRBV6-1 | TGTGCCAGCAGTGATCGGGTGGGCGGGAGCACCTACAATGAGCAGTACTTC | CASSDRVGGSTYNEQYF
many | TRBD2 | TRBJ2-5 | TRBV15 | TGTGCCACCAGCCTAGCGGGGGGAGTGGAGACCCAGTACTTC | CATSLAGGVETQYF
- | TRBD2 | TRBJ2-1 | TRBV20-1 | TGCAGTGCTGGAGGTGAGGCTAGCGGGAGTCCCTACAATGAGCAGTTCTTC | CSAGGEASGSPYNEQFF
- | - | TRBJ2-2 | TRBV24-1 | TGTGCCACCAGTGACCCCAGGGGCCACACCGGGGAGCTGTTTTTT | CATSDPRGHTGELFF
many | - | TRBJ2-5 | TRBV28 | TGTGCCAGCAGTTTTGGAGGAGAGACCCAGTACTTC | CASSFGGETQYF
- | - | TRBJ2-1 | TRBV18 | TGTGCCAGCTCACCACCGAGGGGACCCAAAAATGAGCAGTTCTTC | CASSPPRGPKNEQFF
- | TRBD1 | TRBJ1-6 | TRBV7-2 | TGTGCCAGCAGCTTAGGGCAGCGGTCAGGGGGCTCACCCCTCCACTTT | CASSLGQRSGGSPLHF
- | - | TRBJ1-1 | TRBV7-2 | TGTGCCAGCAGCTTATCTTCCGGCGGGGCTTTCTTT | CASSLSSGGAFF
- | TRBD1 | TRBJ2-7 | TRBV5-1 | TGCGCCAGCAACCCGACAGGGCAGGATTACGAGCAGTACTTC | CASNPTGQDYEQYF
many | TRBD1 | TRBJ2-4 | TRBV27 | TGTGCCAGCAGTACCCCGACAGGGTCCAACATTCAGTACTTC | CASSTPTGSNIQYF
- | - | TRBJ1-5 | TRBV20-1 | TGCAGTGCTAGCATCCCAGCCCCCAATCAGCCCCAGCATTTT | CSASIPAPNQPQHF
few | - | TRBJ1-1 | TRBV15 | TGTGCCACCAGCAGAGAGTTTGCGGGGGGCACTGAAGCTTTCTTT | CATSREFAGGTEAFF
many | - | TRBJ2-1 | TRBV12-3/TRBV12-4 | TGTGCCAGCAGATATACCGGGACTCGCAATGAGCAGTTCTTC | CASRYTGTRNEQFF
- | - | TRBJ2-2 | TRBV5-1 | TGCGCCAGCAGCTTCGGCGGAGGGGGTTCCCCCGGGGAGCTGTTTTTT | CASSFGGGGSPGELFF
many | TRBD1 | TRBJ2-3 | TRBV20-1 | TGCAGTGCTACCGAAGACAGGGGGCTAACAGATACGCAGTATTTT | CSATEDRGLTDTQYF
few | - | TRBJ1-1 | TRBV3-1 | TGTGCCAGCAGCCAATTGGACAGCCCGTGGGCTGAAGCTTTCTTT | CASSQLDSPWAEAFF
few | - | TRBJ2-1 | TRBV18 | TGTGCCAGCTCACCCAGGGGGGGGGCCTCCTACAATGAGCAGTTCTTC | CASSPRGGASYNEQFF